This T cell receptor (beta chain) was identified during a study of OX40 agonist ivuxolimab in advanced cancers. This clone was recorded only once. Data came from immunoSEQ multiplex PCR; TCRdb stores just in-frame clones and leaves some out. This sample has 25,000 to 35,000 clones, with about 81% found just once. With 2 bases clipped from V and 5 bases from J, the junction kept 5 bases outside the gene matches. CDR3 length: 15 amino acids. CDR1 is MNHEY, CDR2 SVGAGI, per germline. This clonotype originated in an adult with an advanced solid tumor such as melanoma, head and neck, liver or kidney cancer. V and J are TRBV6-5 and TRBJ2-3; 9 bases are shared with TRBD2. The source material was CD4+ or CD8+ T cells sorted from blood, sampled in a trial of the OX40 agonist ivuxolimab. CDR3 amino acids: CASSYEGGRGDTQYF. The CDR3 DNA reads TGTGCCAGCAGTTACGAGGGCGGGAGGGGAGATACGCAGTATTTT.